Sequencing of this T cell receptor (beta chain) was carried out in a study of metastatic and nonmetastatic thyroid tumors. Across the whole study: Thyroid patients, malignant and benign, had repertoires compared across blood and tumor or nodule tissue.

The CDR3 runs to 16 residues. CDR1 SGHVS and CDR2 FQNEAQ come from the germline V gene. The V end was cut by 4 bases, the J end by 0 bases, with 13 bases between. This clone was seen repeatedly, ten times or more. TCRdb re-analyzed the PCR reads through MiXCR. The sample has tens of thousands of clones, 14% seen once; the top ten hold 6.5%. Nobody among the patients had been given any treatment before thyroid surgery. The clonotype was recovered from a male donor with papillary thyroid cancer or a benign thyroid nodule (not recorded which). Some clones in this sample may be carry-over from other donors' samples. The sample comprised blood. The chain carries TRBV7-8 and TRBJ1-3; D is uncertain. CDR3: CASSYPGYSSGNTIYF. In DNA form, the CDR3 reads TGTGCCAGCAGCTACCCTGGGTACTCCTCTGGAAACACCATATATTTT.